This TCR beta chain was retrieved from a study of shared clonotypes between healthy human individuals. On the study more broadly: Participating donors consisted of a couple of women and a few men aged 18 to 49.

Original processing notes: In the immunoSEQ data, sequences were junction-only and lacked quality scores, so filtering differed. The repertoire was sequenced with immunoSEQ multiplex PCR; TCRdb's copy has only in-frame clones and lacks some. The V and J calls and the clone size are those of that table, but D and trimming were determined from the DNA. The sample lists 2 million to 2.5 million clones, roughly 92% seen once, with around 0.4% in the top ten. Germline V CDR1 and CDR2: MNHEY, SVGAGI. Trimming cost V 6 bases and J 7 bases; bases outside gene matches: 7. CDR3 length: 14 residues. The chain uses TRBV6-5 and TRBJ1-4; 8 positions match TRBD1. The sequencing input was naive CD4+ T cells from PBMCs. Subset meaning: CD45RA+ positively selected. This sequence was found in a man between 18 and 35 years old in good health. Some clones in this sample may be carry-over from other donors' samples. In nucleotides, the CDR3 is TGTGCCAGCAGCCGGCAGGGGGCGAGTGAAAAACTGTTTTTT. Amino acid sequence: CASSRQGASEKLFF.